This T cell receptor beta chain appears in the sequencing data of a study of shared clonotypes between healthy human individuals (dated by TCRdb to about 2020). Background on the whole study: The cohort comprised a couple of women and a few men aged 18 to 49 years. Blood TCR repertoires of five healthy adults were deeply sequenced to estimate repertoire size and the extent of clonotype sharing between individuals. For each donor, CD4 naive and CD4 memory were each run on three plates, CD8 naive on two plates, and CD8 memory on one plate. To increase sequencing depth and limit assay-specific biases, TCR repertoire library preparation and sequencing were carried out by different laboratories using diverse techniques. Each donor's leukapheresis produced roughly between about 0.8 and 10 billion PBMCs. Study-wide conclusions, independent of this receptor: When four donors were compared, the shared fraction of clonotypes was about 5.2% for naive CD4, about 4% for naive CD8, 2.3% for memory CD4, and roughly 0.4% for memory CD8. Naive subsets generally had larger estimated clonotype richness than memory subsets. The genetic and exposure-history diversity represented was limited by the small number of donors. Sampling was restricted to blood, and TCR repertoires in tissues likely differ from the TCR repertoires found in blood. Compared with non-shared clonotypes, the clonotypes found in all four sorted-subset donors had higher generation probabilities. Even with the large sequencing depth, rarefaction of the sorted-subset datasets indicated that sequencing was incomplete. Based on pairwise subsampling, the degree of clonotype sharing among donors was expected to be affected by sequencing depth.

TCR CDR3 regions were amplified from genomic DNA by multiplex PCR using the deep immunoSEQ assay. Genomic DNA extracted from each cell subset was distributed evenly over all wells of several immunoSEQ 96-well plates, and each plate served as one replicate. Each replicate PCR for sorted subsets received roughly 0.2 ug genomic DNA, equal to about 29,000 T cell genomes. Purified libraries were measured with a Qubit 3.0 fluorometer, size-checked on a Bioanalyzer 2100, and measured again with the KAPA Library Quantification kit. Every immunoSEQ 96-well plate was sequenced on a separate single-read 150-cycle Illumina NextSeq 550 flow cell. As for the original processing: The immunoSEQ output contained only junctional sequences without quality scores, so filtering could not match that applied to full-length reads. To assign V/J genes and CDR3, sequences were annotated against IMGT germline references using PyIR, a Python wrapper for IgBLAST v1.9. Reads with weak V/J assignments (E-value above 1e-6), missing CDR3, stop codons, out-of-frame junctions, or ambiguous translated residues were removed. V3J clonotypes were defined by identical inferred V gene, J gene, and CDR3 amino acid sequence. To compute the percentage overlap between repertoires, the number of shared unique clonotypes was divided by the size of the smaller repertoire. Three approaches were used to assess repertoire richness: RTK rarefaction, the Chao1 estimator, and Recon v2.1 estimates of unobserved clonotypes. For all TCRbeta clonotypes obtained by the gDNA method from a few donors, generation probabilities were computed with OLGA. TCRdb limited this immuneACCESS table to in-frame rearrangements with V and J called. A share of clones is missing; checked studies link under half to unresolved V genes, and the rest is unexplained. The V and J calls and clone size come from that table; D and trimming were worked out from the DNA. The sample data list roughly 1,500,000 clones, and approximately 98.5% of these were observed just once. The top ten clones comprise approximately 0.4% of the sample.

Healthy HIV-negative adults with no recently reported acute infections or vaccinations were included as donors. Every donor was a Caucasian adult living in Nashville, Tennessee, USA. CD4+ T cells were enriched by magnetic negative selection, after which naive cells were positively selected on CD45RA and the negative fraction was taken as the memory subset. After blood collection by leukapheresis, PBMCs were isolated using Ficoll-Histopaque density gradient centrifugation and then cryopreserved in the vapor phase of liquid nitrogen. Analytical flow cytometry was used to check the purity and quantity of every magnetically sorted T cell population. Each sorted fraction had its genomic DNA isolated and then quantified by UV absorbance on a Nanodrop 2000c. With respect to this clone: What antigen it recognizes has not been identified. No base quality information exists; no much larger clone differs at one position.

This receptor was identified in a man aged 25-45 years in good health. The sequenced sample was naive CD4+ T cells sorted from blood. The cell subset or site label of this sample denotes: CD45RA+ positively selected.

In nucleotide form, the sequence is TGTGCCATCAAGGAGTTAGTCGACACTGAAGCTTTCTTT. Its translation reads: CAIKELVDTEAFF. The sequence links TRBV10-3 to TRBJ1-1; the D gene identity is not certain. The CDR3 numbers 13 residues from cysteine through phenylalanine. Solely the CDR3 DNA is kept, with 39 bases framed from the first base. The V and J ends are trimmed by 7 bases and 3 bases, leaving 12 bases between them. Based on the germline V gene, the CDR1 and CDR2 sequences are ENHRY and SYGVKD.